Shown below are 9 T cell receptor beta chains from a single sample sequenced in a study of OX40 agonist ivuxolimab in advanced cancers. Libraries came from the immunoSEQ multiplex PCR assay. This is the immuneACCESS table as TCRdb keeps it, with only in-frame sequences that have V and J called. A part of the clones is gone; compared with another copy, unresolved V genes explain less than half, and the rest is unexplained. The sample table holds around 95,000 clones, of which about 91% were seen once. The ten top clones hold about 0.15% of the sample. Sample: CD4+ or CD8+ T cells sorted from blood, taken in a trial of the OX40 agonist ivuxolimab. The receptors shown here come from an adult with an advanced solid tumor such as melanoma, head and neck, liver or kidney cancer.

This clone was found a few times. The CDR3 nucleotides read TGTGCCAGCAGTAATATCGGGGGCGAGCAGTACTTC. Protein: CASSNIGGEQYF. V is TRBV6-5 and J is TRBJ2-7, with a weak D call TRBD2 (6 bases). V was clipped by 5 bases and J by 6 bases, with 11 bases between them. The germline V gene encodes CDR1 MNHEY and CDR2 SVGAGI. The CDR3 is 12 amino acids.

This CDR3 is CASSLGQGMGTEAFF. In nucleotides, the CDR3 is TGTGCCAGCAGCTTGGGGCAGGGTATGGGCACTGAAGCTTTCTTT. The chain uses TRBV5-4 and TRBJ1-1, with a possible D match to TRBD1 (5 bases). This CDR3 has 15 residues. The germline V gene has CDR1 SGHNT and CDR2 YYREEE (reference sequence). V dropped 0 bases and J dropped 4 bases, with 13 bases sitting between them.

The chain joins TRBV7-6 to TRBJ1-4, with unresolved D. Germline V gene data show CDR1 as SGHVS and CDR2 as FNYEAQ. The CDR3 runs 14 residues. Between the trimmed V and J ends, which lost 2 bases and 4 bases, there was a span of 8 bases. CDR3 protein: CASSLWEVNEKLFF. For the CDR3, the DNA is TGTGCCAGCAGCTTATGGGAGGTTAATGAAAAACTGTTTTTT.

V usage is TRBV5-1 and J usage is TRBJ2-2; D is unclear. Germline V gene data show CDR1 as SGHRS and CDR2 as YFSETQ. V was trimmed by 5 bases and J by 5 bases, leaving 4 bases between them. This CDR3 region has 11 residues. CDR3 DNA sequence: TGCGCCAGCAGTCAAACCGGGGAGCTGTTTTTT. Protein sequence: CASSQTGELFF.

This chain uses TRBV19 with TRBJ2-7; 9 bases match TRBD1. The CDR3 loop spans 16 amino acids. Trimming cost V 4 bases and J 2 bases; bases outside gene matches: 9. Germline CDR1 and CDR2: LNHDA and SQIVND (reference sequence). CDR3 sequence reads: CASSTSPGQGTYEQYF. For the CDR3, the DNA is TGTGCCAGTAGTACGTCTCCGGGACAGGGAACCTACGAGCAGTACTTC.

This clone has more than one count but fewer than ten. The chain carries TRBV18 and TRBJ1-2; D remains unclear. V lost 5 bases, J lost 0 bases, and 7 bases lay in between. This CDR3 is built from 13 residues. Per germline, CDR1 KGHSH and CDR2 LQKENI. CDR3: CASSSGTNYGYTF. The CDR3 nucleotides read TGTGCCAGCTCATCCGGGACTAACTATGGCTACACCTTC. The whole variable domain, remainder taken from reference TRBV18 and TRBJ1-2, is NAGVMQNPRHLVRRRGQEARLRCSPMKGHSHVYWYRQLPEEGLKFMVYLQKENIIDESGMPKERFSAEFPKEGPSILRIQQVVRGDSAAYFCASSSGTNYGYTFGSGTRLTVV.

J is TRBJ2-7 and V is TRBV5-6, with 9 bases aligning to TRBD1. V shed 0 bases and J 7 bases; nucleotides not matched to a gene: 11. The CDR3 totals 16 residues. The germline V gene has CDR1 SGHDT and CDR2 YYEEEE. In DNA, the CDR3 is TGTGCCAGCAGCTTGGGGGGGACAGGGACGATTCGGGAGCAGTACTTC. It encodes CASSLGGTGTIREQYF.

This sequence joins TRBV5-1 and TRBJ2-1; TRBD2 matches at 12 bases. Trimming at V came to 0 bases and at J to 6 bases, leaving 4 bases not matched to a gene. The CDR3 consists of 16 residues. The germline V gene has CDR1 SGHRS and CDR2 YFSETQ. This CDR3 is CASSLVPTSGSNEQFF. CDR3 nucleotide sequence: TGCGCCAGCAGCTTGGTCCCGACTAGCGGGAGCAATGAGCAGTTCTTC.

V and J are TRBV6-5 and TRBJ2-5; TRBD1 matches at 7 bases. This CDR3 comprises 11 residues. Germline CDR1 and CDR2: MNHEY and SVGAGI. V shed 11 bases and J 2 bases; nucleotides not matched to a gene: 2. The CDR3: CAGGQQETQYF. CDR3 coding DNA: TGTGCCGGGGGACAGCAAGAGACCCAGTACTTC.